The T cell receptor (beta chain) under discussion was sequenced for a study of T-cell memory formation after mild COVID-19. About the research overall: Largely donor-specific TCR clusters were found.

Study results and limitations: Contracting clones, day 15 to 85, had balanced CD4/CD8, and later expanders favored CD4+. Among contracting clones, CD4+ were mainly CM/EM and CD8+ enriched in EMRA. Researchers found some responding clones in pre-infection memory, a sign that cross-reactive memory joined.

To note about this clonotype: The antigen is unknown.

Trimming stripped 7 bases from V and 14 bases from J, with 15 bases between. This CDR3 region has 11 residues. In germline, CDR1 is SQVTM, CDR2 ANQGSEA. TCRdb reprocessed the 5' RACE reads with MiXCR, giving one entry per CDR3 protein. The sample holds under 400,000 distinct CDR3 sequences, under 25% seen once. The chain joins TRBV29-1 to TRBJ1-6; maybe TRBD1 (6 bases). What was sequenced was PBMCs or a T cell subset sorted from them (not recorded which). The sequence came from an adult woman who had mild COVID-19 (a few samples of this study predate the infection). Cell type and time point are not known. The CDR3 loop is CSARWGTTLHF. CDR3 DNA: TGCAGCGCCAGGTGGGGGACAACCCTCCACTTT.